The 24 T cell receptor beta chains below all came from one sample that was sequenced in a study of graft-versus-host responses after intestinal transplantation. This table comes from immunoSEQ multiplex PCR, and its TCRdb copy is limited to in-frame clones, with some not included. This repertoire shows some 45,000 clones, approximately 95% found once; its top ten account for about 1.4%. The sample in question was PBMCs, obtained more than 310 days after intestinal transplant. The receptors come from a human patient who received an intestinal transplant, so some T cells may come from the graft donor.

V usage is TRBV27 and J usage is TRBJ1-4; D remains ambiguous. Trimming removed 0 bases at V and 0 bases at J, with 11 bases between. The germline V gene has CDR1 MNHEY and CDR2 SMNVEV (reference sequence). CDR3 length: 17 residues. CDR3: CASSLSRQSATNEKLFF. The CDR3 nucleotides are TGTGCCAGCAGTTTATCGCGGCAGAGTGCAACTAATGAAAAACTGTTTTTT.

The V call is TRBV6-1, the J call TRBJ1-1; D is unresolved. The CDR3 contains 13 residues. V shed 7 bases and J shed 0 bases, with 9 bases lying between them. In germline, CDR1 is MNHNS, CDR2 SASEGT. Written as DNA, the CDR3 is TGTGCCAGCATTGATGGTTTGAACACTGAAGCTTTCTTT. It yields the protein CASIDGLNTEAFF.

This clone has only one observation. The chain is built from TRBV2 and TRBJ1-1, with D tentatively TRBD1 (6 bases). V was trimmed by 1 base and J by 4 bases, leaving 10 bases between them. Per the germline V gene, CDR1 is SNHLY and CDR2 is FYNNEI. This CDR3 spans 14 amino acids. This chain's CDR3 is CASSEGQVGTEAFF. The CDR3 coding sequence is TGTGCCAGCAGTGAAGGACAGGTTGGCACTGAAGCTTTCTTT.

On this clone itself: Distinct nucleotide sequences in the sample also encode this CDR3. This chain joins TRBV6-1 and TRBJ2-1; tentatively, D is TRBD2 (6 bases). V was cut by 3 bases and J by 9 bases, with 6 bases left in between. The CDR3 contains 11 residues. CDR1 is MNHNS and CDR2 is SASEGT in the germline V gene. Written as DNA, the CDR3 is TGTGCCAGCAGTGAGCGGGGTGAGCAGTTCTTC. Translated, it gives CASSERGEQFF.

The V call is TRBV2, the J call TRBJ1-1; D unclear. In germline, CDR1 is SNHLY, CDR2 FYNNEI. The V gene lost 4 bases and the J gene lost 10 bases, with 10 bases spanning the gap. CDR3 size: 11 residues. CDR3 DNA sequence: TGTGCCAGCAGTGCCCTCTCTGTAGCTTTCTTT. Its translation is CASSALSVAFF. The variable domain in full, with the rest retrieved from reference TRBV2 and TRBJ1-1, is EPEVTQTPSHQVTQMGQEVILRCVPISNHLYFYWYRQILGQKVEFLVSFYNNEISEKSEIFDDQFSVERPDGSNFTLKIRSTKLEDSAMYFCASSALSVAFFGQGTRLTVV.

The J gene is TRBJ1-1, the V gene TRBV7-9; D gene ambiguous. Germline V gives CDR1 SEHNR, CDR2 FQNEAQ (reference sequence). V was clipped by 6 bases and J by 3 bases, with 8 bases between them. This CDR3 is built from 12 residues. The CDR3 loop is CASRAAYTEAFF. In nucleotides, the CDR3 is TGTGCCAGCAGGGCGGCATACACTGAAGCTTTCTTT.

The V and J genes are TRBV29-1 and TRBJ2-7; D gene unclear. Germline-derived CDR1 and CDR2 are SQVTM and ANQGSEA. V lost 2 bases and J lost 2, with 13 bases in between. The CDR3 has 14 residues. This chain's CDR3 is CSVEPHYRAYEQYF. DNA of the CDR3: TGCAGCGTTGAACCGCATTACAGAGCCTACGAGCAGTACTTC.

The rearrangement links TRBV18 to TRBJ2-7; 10 positions match TRBD2. V lost 3 bases, J lost 3 bases, and 5 bases stayed unmatched. The germline gives CDR1 KGHSH, CDR2 LQKENI. The CDR3 covers 15 residues. In DNA form, the CDR3 reads TGTGCCAGCTCACCGTTAGCGGGAGGCGGCTACGAGCAGTACTTC. This translates into CASSPLAGGGYEQYF.

The rearrangement links TRBV28 to TRBJ2-2; 11 nucleotides match TRBD2. The trim removed 3 bases at V and 7 bases at J, leaving 4 bases unmatched. The CDR3 length is 15 residues. Germline V gene sequence: CDR1 MDHEN, CDR2 SYDVKM. Here the CDR3 DNA reads TGTGCCAGCAGTTTGGGGACTAGCGGACTCGGGGAGCTGTTTTTT. Protein sequence: CASSLGTSGLGELFF.

The chain couples TRBV6-1 to TRBJ2-5; a possible D gene is TRBD2 (6 bases). Germline V gene sequence: CDR1 MNHNS, CDR2 SASEGT. The V gene lost 8 bases and the J gene lost 0 bases, with 10 bases spanning the gap. This CDR3 comprises 13 residues. The CDR3 reads CASRERYQETQYF. In DNA form, the CDR3 reads TGTGCCAGCCGGGAGAGGTACCAAGAGACCCAGTACTTC.

This chain connects TRBV28 to TRBJ2-2, with TRBD2 as a possible D gene (5 bases). Germline V gene lookup returns CDR1 MDHEN and CDR2 SYDVKM. Trimming shortened V by 6 bases and J by 4 bases, and 12 bases separated the two germline ends. The CDR3 runs 14 residues. The CDR3 nucleotides are TGTGCCAGCAGGCCCCCGGGAACCACCGGGGAGCTGTTTTTT. Its protein product is CASRPPGTTGELFF.

This clone was observed once. The chain recombines TRBV9 with TRBJ2-3; D tentatively reads TRBD1 or TRBD2 (5 bases each). The CDR3 consists of 16 residues. Germline V lookup: CDR1 SGDLS, CDR2 YYNGEE. The V end was cut by 1 base, the J end by 4 bases, with 16 bases between. The CDR3 region has the DNA TGTGCCAGCAGCGTAATGGCAGGTTTGGGGGCAGATACGCAGTATTTT. This gives the protein CASSVMAGLGADTQYF.

The chain combines TRBV28 with TRBJ1-3; possible D gene TRBD1, 5 bases. Trimming cost V 6 bases and J 3 bases, with 12 bases left between them. CDR1 is MDHEN, CDR2 SYDVKM, per germline. The CDR3 totals 14 residues. The CDR3 loop reads CASSPGDVGNTIYF. For the CDR3, the DNA is TGTGCCAGCAGCCCTGGGGACGTTGGAAACACCATATATTTT.

This clone was observed once. The chain has TRBV7-9 and TRBJ2-5; no reliable D call. CDR1 and CDR2 from the germline V gene are SEHNR and FQNEAQ (reference sequence). The CDR3 extends over 14 amino acids. V was clipped by 4 bases and J by 5 bases, with 14 bases between them. CDR3 sequence: CASSSHRARETQYF. The CDR3 DNA sequence: TGTGCCAGCAGCTCGCACCGGGCAAGGGAGACCCAGTACTTC.

A word on this clone: Germline and junction disagree at one end, which may indicate a read error. The chain recombines TRBV7-9 with TRBJ2-7; maybe TRBD2 (5 bases). The CDR3 consists of 11 residues. Germline CDR1 SEHNR, CDR2 FQNEAQ (reference sequence). The CDR3 loop reads CASSLRETYSF. In DNA, the CDR3 is TGTGCCAGCAGCTTAAGGGAGACCTACAGCTTC.

V is TRBV7-6 and J is TRBJ2-2, with D uncertain. There are 17 residues in the CDR3. The germline V gene has CDR1 SGHVS and CDR2 FNYEAQ. Trimming pared 3 bases from V and 0 bases from J, leaving 14 bases between. CDR3 amino acids: CASSLESDGANTGELFF. The CDR3 DNA reads as TGTGCCAGCAGCTTGGAATCGGACGGAGCGAACACCGGGGAGCTGTTTTTT.

The genes are TRBV4-2 and TRBJ1-5; D ambiguous. Trimming removed 5 bases from V and 1 base from J, with 15 bases in between. This CDR3 comprises 16 residues. Germline assignment: CDR1 LGHNA and CDR2 YNFKEQ. CDR3: CASSTDGSRSNQPQHF. The CDR3 DNA reads TGTGCCAGCAGCACTGACGGGAGCAGGAGCAATCAGCCCCAGCATTTT.

The chain couples TRBV7-2 to TRBJ2-5; a weak D match, TRBD2 (6 bases). Between the trimmed V and J ends, which lost 2 bases and 2 bases, there was a span of 9 bases. Germline lookup yields CDR1 SGHTA and CDR2 FQGNSA. The CDR3 is 14 residues long. The CDR3 sequence is CASSLSAGQETQYF. DNA for the CDR3: TGTGCCAGCAGCTTATCGGCGGGGCAAGAGACCCAGTACTTC.

The V call is TRBV21-1, the J call TRBJ2-2; TRBD2 is the table's D call and was not checked against the DNA. TRBV21-1 is designated a pseudogene. The CDR3 has 19 amino acids. In DNA, the CDR3 is TGTGCCAGCAGCAAGCCCCAGGGGAGGGGCCGTTTGAACACCGGGGAGCTGTTTTTT. Encoded protein: CASSKPQGRGRLNTGELFF.

This sequence joins TRBV11-1 and TRBJ2-2; D not certain. The V and J ends lost 1 base and 2 bases respectively, with 5 bases between them. Germline V gene sequence: CDR1 SGHAT, CDR2 FQDESV (reference sequence). CDR3 size: 14 residues. CDR3 loop: CASSLGFNTGELFF. The CDR3 region has the DNA TGTGCCAGCAGCTTAGGGTTTAACACCGGGGAGCTGTTTTTT.

The V gene is TRBV5-4, the J gene TRBJ2-5; D tentatively fits TRBD1 or TRBD2 (5 bases each). Deletions cut 2 bases from V and 2 bases from J, with 10 bases between. The CDR3 has 14 amino acids. Germline lookup yields CDR1 SGHNT and CDR2 YYREEE (reference sequence). The CDR3 DNA reads TGTGCCAGCAGCTTAGGGACGGTACAAGAGACCCAGTACTTC. Its translation is CASSLGTVQETQYF. Supplemented by reference TRBV5-4 and TRBJ2-5, the full variable domain reads ETGVTQSPTHLIKTRGQQVTLRCSSQSGHNTVSWYQQALGQGPQFIFQYYREEENGRGNFPPRFSGLQFPNYSSELNVNALELDDSALYLCASSLGTVQETQYFGPGTRLLVL.

The rearrangement uses TRBV18 and TRBJ2-5, with 10 positions matching TRBD1. Trimming cost V 3 bases and J 3 bases; bases outside gene matches: 1. CDR1 and CDR2 from the germline V gene are KGHSH and LQKENI. This CDR3 comprises 14 residues. The CDR3 spells CASSPGTGEETQYF. CDR3 in DNA: TGTGCCAGCTCACCCGGGACAGGGGAAGAGACCCAGTACTTC. The full variable domain, completed using reference TRBV18 and TRBJ2-5, is NAGVMQNPRHLVRRRGQEARLRCSPMKGHSHVYWYRQLPEEGLKFMVYLQKENIIDESGMPKERFSAEFPKEGPSILRIQQVVRGDSAAYFCASSPGTGEETQYFGPGTRLLVL.

This chain's CDR3 is CASSLGGTINQGQFF. CDR3 nucleotide sequence: TGTGCCAGCAGCTTAGGGGGGACTATTAATCAGGGGCAGTTCTTC. The chain combines TRBV7-9 with TRBJ2-1; 7 nucleotides align to TRBD2. CDR1 is SEHNR, CDR2 FQNEAQ, per germline (reference sequence). The trim removed 1 base at V and 12 bases at J, leaving 12 bases unmatched. The CDR3 is made up of 15 amino acids.

The V call is TRBV4-2, the J call TRBJ2-1; 8 bases align to TRBD2. Trimming cost V 0 bases and J 4 bases; bases outside gene matches: 11. The germline CDR1 and CDR2 sequences are LGHNA and YNFKEQ. CDR3 length equals 18 residues. The CDR3: CASSQDLAGRVEYNEQFF. As DNA, the CDR3 is TGTGCCAGCAGCCAAGATCTGGCCGGGAGGGTAGAATACAATGAGCAGTTCTTC.